The source of this T cell receptor (beta chain) is a study of T cell responses to AZD1222 COVID-19 vaccine. The overall study: Second doses were pooled across both intervals (about 4 or about 12 weeks).

The data were produced by immunoSEQ multiplex PCR, yet TCRdb's version contains in-frame clones alone and is incomplete. The sample carries more than 75,000 clones, roughly nine tenths recorded once. Looked up from germline, CDR1 is MNHEY and CDR2 is SMNVEV (reference sequence). This CDR3 is 15 amino acids long. V gave up 2 bases and J gave up 1 base, with 10 bases separating them. The clonotype originates from an adult in good health. The sample in question was peripheral blood, obtained on day 0 of AZD1222 vaccination. V gene TRBV27 combines with J gene TRBJ2-3, with unresolved D. CDR3 nucleotide sequence: TGTGCCAGCAGTTTAGCAGCTGGGGGCACAGATACGCAGTATTTT. It yields the protein CASSLAAGGTDTQYF.